Below are 7 T cell receptor beta chains sequenced from a single sample in a study of T cell responses to AZD1222 COVID-19 vaccine (dated by TCRdb to the early 2020s). Library preparation used the immunoSEQ multiplex PCR assay. Drawn from immuneACCESS, this table holds only the in-frame rearrangements with V and J called that TCRdb kept. Clones are partly lost; checked studies trace under half to an unresolved V gene and leave the rest unexplained. Recorded for this sample are fewer than 200,000 clones; about 92% of them occurred a single time. About 2.8% of the sample comes from the top ten. The time point label corresponds to: baseline before first vaccination. This sample comprised peripheral blood, obtained on day 0 of AZD1222 vaccination. The receptor source for this set is an adult in good health.

CDR3 bases: TGTGCCAGCAGTGAATTGGGGGACGGAAACACCATATATTTT. It yields the protein CASSELGDGNTIYF. The J gene is TRBJ1-3, the V gene TRBV25-1; D possibly corresponds to TRBD1 (5 bases). The germline CDR1 and CDR2 sequences are MGHDK and SYGVNS. V was trimmed by 1 base and J by 4 bases, leaving 8 bases between them. The CDR3 runs to 14 residues.

The CDR3: CACSDLAKNIQYF. In DNA form, the CDR3 reads TGTGCCTGTTCAGACTTAGCCAAAAACATTCAGTACTTC. The chain is built from TRBV30 and TRBJ2-4; D remains ambiguous. This CDR3 is 13 amino acids long. V gave up 6 bases and J gave up 0 bases, with 9 bases separating them. Germline V gene lookup returns CDR1 GTSNPN and CDR2 SVGIG (reference sequence).

This chain connects TRBV6-5 to TRBJ1-3, with D hard to call. The ends were cut back, 9 bases at V and 2 bases at J, with 11 bases in the middle. Germline-derived CDR1 and CDR2 are MNHEY and SVGAGI. This CDR3 spans 13 amino acids. The CDR3 DNA sequence: TGTGCCAGTTGCAGATACACTGGAAACACCATATATTTT. Its protein is CASCRYTGNTIYF.

This chain uses TRBV5-1 with TRBJ2-7; 7 nucleotides align to TRBD1. After removal of 0 bases from V and 3 bases from J, the junction contained 3 bases not matched to a gene. Germline V gives CDR1 SGHRS, CDR2 YFSETQ. The CDR3 contains 14 residues. For the CDR3, the DNA is TGCGCCAGCAGCTTGGGACAGGGAAGCTACGAGCAGTACTTC. Translating it yields CASSLGQGSYEQYF.

V is TRBV1 and J is TRBJ2-1; the listed D gene, TRBD2, was not tested against the DNA. TRBV1 constitutes a pseudogene. The CDR3 covers 14 residues. CDR3 DNA: TGCACCAGCAGCCAAGCAAAAGCGGGCAATGAGCAGTTCTTC. Amino acid sequence: CTSSQAKAGNEQFF.

This chain connects TRBV19 to TRBJ2-1; 8 nucleotides line up with TRBD2. This CDR3 comprises 15 residues. Germline V gives CDR1 LNHDA, CDR2 SQIVND (reference sequence). V was pared by 5 bases and J by 0 bases, with 3 bases of the junction left unmatched. CDR3 in DNA: TGTGCCAGTAGTTTGCGGGAGGCCTCCTACAATGAGCAGTTCTTC. This codes for CASSLREASYNEQFF.

The chain couples TRBV5-1 to TRBJ2-7; either TRBD1 or TRBD2 may supply D (5 bases each). This CDR3 is 15 amino acids long. Trimming pared 4 bases from V and 3 bases from J, leaving 17 bases between. Germline CDR1 and CDR2: SGHRS and YFSETQ. This CDR3 reads CASSLGSGTLYEQYF. The CDR3 DNA reads as TGCGCCAGCAGCCTGGGGTCCGGGACCCTCTACGAGCAGTACTTC.